The clone carrying this T cell receptor (beta chain) has just one count. The antigen is unknown. The junction and the germline gene differ at one end; a read error may be behind it. The germline V gene encodes CDR1 SEHNR and CDR2 FQNEAQ (reference sequence). There are 12 residues in the CDR3. Together with a sample-barcoded 5' primer, a J-beta primer mix was included in a second PCR lasting about 6 to 12 cycles. TCRdb reprocessed the 5' RACE reads via MiXCR and lists one record per CDR3 protein. There are some 790,000 distinct CDR3 sequences in the sample; 29% occur only once, and 17% lies in the top ten. The data were taken from a study of blood T cells in healthy people across ages. Study-wide findings and caveats: Those diversity estimates obtained from one million T cells were thought to be underestimates.

This TCR was sampled from a woman of 80 years or more in good health. The sample was blood. The J gene is TRBJ2-5, the V gene TRBV7-9; D is tentatively TRBD1 or TRBD2 (5 bases each). The CDR3 region is CDSSQRGLRRYF. In nucleotides, the CDR3 is TGTGACAGCAGCCAACGGGGCCTGCGGAGGTACTTC.